The TCR beta chain described here comes from a study of T cell responses to AZD1222 COVID-19 vaccine (dated by TCRdb to the early 2020s). As for the study more broadly: TCR sequencing was performed for fewer than 250 trial participants, of whom roughly 200 were given two doses of AZD1222 and some 26 were given two doses of MenACWY control vaccine. Trial participants were enrolled by age into 18-55, 56-69 and 70-plus year subgroups, with 148, 28 and 57 TCR-sequenced participants respectively. Broader findings and caveats from the paper: Epitopes outside the regions mutated in the B.1.351 and B.1.1.7 variants were reportedly recognized by nearly half of the unique spike-specific TCRs. A significant rise in spike-specific TCR breadth and depth was observed after two AZD1222 doses relative to day 0 and relative to MenACWY recipients. Only five or six AZD1222 recipients were SARS-CoV-2 seropositive at baseline, limiting conclusions about previously exposed vaccinees. The 56-69-year group was small, and its depth increase did not reach significance, likely because of low power. No day 14 peak-response samples were available, so repertoires were characterized only after the peak T cell response. Most participants were white British and females outnumbered males, and the authors suggested that clonal diversity may have been underestimated. The whole spike protein was spanned by vaccine-associated CD4 TCRs, and dominant responses were seen in regions 160-218 and 743-854.

V drops 0 bases and J drops 4 bases, leaving 18 bases in between. Including the terminal cysteine and phenylalanine, the CDR3 comprises 17 residues. CDR3 DNA is the only sequence kept; it has 51 bases, read in frame from the first base. Sequences LGHNA (CDR1) and YNFKEQ (CDR2) are obtained from the germline V gene. Explained via the paper, the time point label denotes: about 28 days (+/-7) after the second vaccine dose. AZD1222 recipients given second doses at about 4 weeks or at about 12 weeks were pooled, since spike-specific TCR depth and breadth were not found to differ between the two schedules. Vaccinee samples came from UK trials COV001 and COV002, including a single-blind randomized controlled phase 2/3 trial of AZD1222 (ChAdOx1 nCoV-19) in healthy adults. Trial participant PBMC samples were collected at day 0 and day 28 after the second dose for TCRbeta chain sequencing. As to this clone: The specificity of this receptor is unknown. Nothing much larger sits one base from this clone, and base qualities are not available.

The CDR3 regions of human TCRbeta chains were subjected to immunosequencing. As for the authors' bioinformatics: TCRs in the repertoires were matched against a reference library of SARS-CoV-2-specific TCRs that had been generated with the MIRA antigen-specificity platform. Breadth was defined as the fraction of unique TCRs that were SARS-CoV-2-associated, and depth was defined as the fraction of total T cells that were SARS-CoV-2-associated. Using the MIRA data, every spike-specific TCR was mapped to the spike region that the TCR reacted to and assigned to either a CD4 or a CD8 class. Log10-transformed breadth and depth values were compared by one-way ANOVA with Sidak's multiple comparisons tests. The clones in this table, taken by TCRdb from immuneACCESS, are in-frame only. Not every clone is retained; where verified, under half of the shortfall comes from an unresolved V gene, and the cause of the rest is unknown. V and J calls and clone size are given by that table; D and trimming were obtained from the DNA. The sample table lists 130,000 to 150,000 clones, about nine tenths of them with a count of one. The ten largest account for 1.5% to 2% of the sample.

Sample: peripheral blood, taken 28 days after the second AZD1222 dose. This chain joins TRBV4-2 to TRBJ1-2; the D gene remains uncertain. The sequence came from an adult who received the AZD1222 COVID-19 vaccine. CDR3 region: CASSQDPNADLVYGYTF. The bases read TGTGCCAGCAGCCAAGACCCCAACGCAGATTTAGTCTATGGCTACACCTTC.